This T cell receptor (beta chain) was captured in a study of T cells in Graves' hyperthyroidism and ophthalmopathy. It was uncontrolled infection, other autoimmune disease, pregnancy or lactation that excluded patients. V was cut by 0 bases and J by 4 bases, with 10 bases left in between. Germline V CDR1 and CDR2: KGHSH, LQKENI. The CDR3 has 15 residues. Authors of the study amplified TCR beta CDR3 regions from RNA transcripts. With the HTBI primer set, the TCR CDR3 went through a first round of RT-PCR. TCRdb processed the multiplex PCR reads anew with MiXCR; each CDR3 protein has one entry. Of 500,000 to 800,000 distinct CDR3 sequences listed, more than 12% are singletons. In this sample, this clonotype turned up many times. Its antigen is unknown. Study conclusions and caveats: Most expanded thyroid clonotypes above 0.001 also appeared in blood. From stable hyperthyroidism, ophthalmopathy was separated by a 13 V-J model.

J is TRBJ1-3 and V is TRBV18; no clear D. The TCR sequence derives from a woman aged 45-60 years with Graves' ophthalmopathy. Sequenced sample: blood. CDR3 protein: CASSPPRVHGNTIYF. The CDR3 DNA reads as TGTGCCAGCTCACCACCGAGGGTGCACGGAAACACCATATATTTT.